The 2 T cell receptor beta chains below all came from one sample that was sequenced in a study of shared clonotypes between healthy human individuals. CD8 cells classed as naive were CD45RO-negative and positively selected for CCR7, excluding terminally differentiated effector memory CD45RA+ cells. The repertoire was sequenced with immunoSEQ multiplex PCR; TCRdb's copy has only in-frame clones and lacks some. The sample contains some 580,000 clones, about 98% of which appear only once. Sequenced sample: naive CD8+ T cells sorted from blood. The receptor source for this set is a man aged 25 to 40 in good health.

The chain links TRBV5-3 to TRBJ1-5, with D tentatively TRBD1 (6 bases). TRBV5-3 is given ORF status, its function remaining uncertain. V was pared by 0 bases and J by 6 bases, with 13 bases between. The CDR3 totals 15 residues. In DNA, the CDR3 is TGTGCCAGAAGCTTGGAAGCAGGGGTCGGTCAGCCCCAGCATTTT. It yields the protein CARSLEAGVGQPQHF.

The chain has TRBV29-1 and TRBJ2-1, with 7 bases lining up with TRBD2. V lost 6 bases, J lost 1 base, and 6 bases stayed unmatched. Germline V gene sequence: CDR1 SQVTM, CDR2 ANQGSEA. The CDR3 runs to 14 residues. The CDR3 here is CSVPAGISYNEQFF. CDR3 DNA: TGCAGCGTCCCAGCGGGAATTTCCTACAATGAGCAGTTCTTC.